Shown below are 15 T cell receptor beta chains from a single sample sequenced in a study of blood T cell repertoires in COVID-19 (dated by TCRdb to 2020 to 2022). The library relied on the immunoSEQ multiplex PCR assay. TCRdb re-hosts the immuneACCESS table, in-frame sequences only. Its copies lack some clones; in the studies checked, an unresolved V gene accounts for under half of them, and the cause for the rest is not known. This sample lists around 69,000 clones; 85% to 90% were detected once. The ten largest clones represent roughly 6.9% of the sample. Sample: peripheral blood. The receptors here all came from a man aged 45-65 years with active COVID-19.

V is TRBV5-1 and J is TRBJ2-6; possible D gene TRBD2, 5 bases. The CDR3 covers 16 residues. Germline V gene lookup returns CDR1 SGHRS and CDR2 YFSETQ. V was shortened by 2 bases and J by 0 bases, with 9 bases between the two germline ends. CDR3: CASSFTGSSGANVLTF. The CDR3 nucleotides read TGCGCCAGCAGCTTTACGGGGAGCTCTGGGGCCAACGTCCTGACTTTC.

The chain recombines TRBV11-1 with TRBJ2-1; the D gene is possibly TRBD1 (5 bases). Germline lookup yields CDR1 SGHAT and CDR2 FQDESV (reference sequence). V shed 5 bases and J shed 10 bases, with 15 bases lying between them. The CDR3 runs 13 residues. Written as DNA, the CDR3 is TGTGCCAGCAGCCGGATGGCAGGGCGGGAGCAGTTCTTC. Translation: CASSRMAGREQFF.

The rearrangement joins TRBV10-3 to TRBJ2-7; possible D gene TRBD1, 6 bases. The germline V gene has CDR1 ENHRY and CDR2 SYGVKD. Trimming removed 7 bases at V and 1 base at J, with 8 bases between. CDR3 length equals 12 residues. The DNA for the CDR3 is TGTGCCATCAAGGGGGAATCCTACGAGCAGTACGTC. This sequence encodes CAIKGESYEQYV.

The genes are TRBV14 and TRBJ1-2; D call uncertain. This CDR3 comprises 13 residues. The V gene lost 6 bases and the J gene lost 6 bases, with 14 bases spanning the gap. Germline values: CDR1 SGHDN, CDR2 FVKESK. This chain's CDR3 is CASRLGGSDGYTF. For the CDR3, the DNA is TGTGCCAGCAGGTTGGGAGGGTCCGATGGCTACACCTTC.

The CDR3 spells CASISQGDGNTIYF. The CDR3, as DNA: TGTGCCAGTATCTCCCAGGGGGATGGAAACACCATATATTTT. V gene TRBV19 combines with J gene TRBJ1-3, with 7 bases lining up with TRBD1. Germline V gene data show CDR1 as LNHDA and CDR2 as SQIVND (reference sequence). The trim removed 7 bases at V and 3 bases at J, leaving 6 bases unmatched. This CDR3 spans 14 amino acids.

CDR3 DNA: TGCGCCAGCAGGGGACAGGACCGACCAAGCTGGCAGTACTTC. Translated, it gives CASRGQDRPSWQYF. The genes are TRBV5-1 and TRBJ2-7, with 8 bases matching TRBD1. Germline loops: CDR1 SGHRS, CDR2 YFSETQ. The CDR3 consists of 14 residues. V dropped 5 bases and J dropped 9; count of bases not matched to a gene: 13.

The chain combines TRBV12-3 or TRBV12-4 with TRBJ2-3; no definite D call. The V and J ends lost 8 bases and 3 bases respectively, with 9 bases between them. The CDR3 length is 12 residues. CDR3 nucleotide sequence: TGTGCCAGCGGCTCTTGGACAGATACGCAGTATTTT. This gives the protein CASGSWTDTQYF.

As DNA, the CDR3 is TGCGCCAGCAGCTTGTTGTCCAGGGTCATGAACACTGAAGCTTTCTTT. This sequence encodes CASSLLSRVMNTEAFF. This chain links TRBV5-1 with TRBJ1-1, with D maybe TRBD1 (5 bases). The length of the CDR3 is 16 residues. Trimming stripped 1 base from V and 0 bases from J, with 13 bases between. The germline CDR1 and CDR2 sequences are SGHRS and YFSETQ.

This clone has more than one count but fewer than ten. The chain joins TRBV7-2 to TRBJ1-1; D is unresolved. The V gene's germline CDR1 is SGHTA and CDR2 FQGNSA. Trimming shortened V by 2 bases and J by 0 bases, and 4 bases separated the two germline ends. The CDR3 totals 13 residues. DNA for the CDR3: TGTGCCAGCAGCTTAAGCGTGAACACTGAAGCTTTCTTT. Amino acids: CASSLSVNTEAFF. The full variable domain, in which reference TRBV7-2 and TRBJ1-1 provide the parts outside the CDR3, is GAGVSQSPSNKVTEKGKDVELRCDPISGHTALYWYRQSLGQGLEFLIYFQGNSAPDKSGLPSDRFSAERTGGSVSTLTIQRTQQEDSAVYLCASSLSVNTEAFFGQGTRLTVV.

The gene calls are TRBV11-3 and TRBJ2-3, with TRBD2 identical over 13 bases. This CDR3 is 19 amino acids long. Germline V gives CDR1 SGHNT, CDR2 YENEEA. With V trimmed by 6 bases and J by 2 bases, 14 bases remained unmatched. The CDR3 nucleotides read TGTGCCAGCAGAACCGGGACTAGCGGGGCCGGCAGCTTCACAGATACGCAGTATTTT. It codes for CASRTGTSGAGSFTDTQYF.

V gene TRBV4-2 combines with J gene TRBJ2-7; 10 nucleotides agree with TRBD1. CDR1 is LGHNA, CDR2 YNFKEQ, per germline. This CDR3 is 15 amino acids long. The V and J ends lost 2 bases and 7 bases, in that order; junction bases with no gene match: 8. This CDR3 is CASSQTSGQGEEQYF. The DNA of the CDR3 is TGTGCCAGCAGCCAAACCTCAGGACAGGGGGAAGAGCAGTACTTC.

This chain connects TRBV7-2 to TRBJ2-1; 9 nucleotides match TRBD1. With 4 bases clipped from V and 6 bases from J, the junction kept 7 bases outside the gene matches. Germline CDR1 reads SGHTA; CDR2 reads FQGNSA. CDR3 length equals 15 residues. The CDR3, as DNA: TGTGCCAGCAGCTCGCGGACAGGGGAGTTCAATGAGCAGTTCTTC. This translates into CASSSRTGEFNEQFF.

This clone was seen once. The chain joins TRBV5-1 to TRBJ1-1; 9 nucleotides line up with TRBD1. This CDR3 comprises 15 residues. Losses at the gene ends were 5 bases for V and 2 bases for J; bases not matched to a gene: 7. Germline CDR1 and CDR2: SGHRS and YFSETQ. CDR3 protein: CASRRGQGTNTEAFF. In DNA, the CDR3 is TGCGCCAGCAGGCGGGGACAGGGTACTAACACTGAAGCTTTCTTT.

The chain recombines TRBV7-8 with TRBJ2-3, with TRBD2 matching 9 bases. V gave up 4 bases and J gave up 2 bases; unmatched junction bases: 10. CDR1 SGHVS and CDR2 FQNEAQ come from the germline V gene. The CDR3 extends over 17 amino acids. The CDR3 coding sequence is TGTGCCAGCAGCTCCGAACCCCTAGCGGGGCTCACAGATACGCAGTATTTT. It yields the protein CASSSEPLAGLTDTQYF.

The chain links TRBV10-3 to TRBJ2-1; 11 nucleotides line up with TRBD2. In germline, CDR1 is ENHRY, CDR2 SYGVKD. The CDR3 covers 18 residues. V lost 2 bases and J lost 8; bases outside the gene matches: 14. CDR3 sequence: CAISEPGTSGGPAHEQFF. For the CDR3, the DNA is TGTGCCATCAGTGAGCCCGGGACTAGCGGAGGGCCGGCGCATGAGCAGTTCTTC.